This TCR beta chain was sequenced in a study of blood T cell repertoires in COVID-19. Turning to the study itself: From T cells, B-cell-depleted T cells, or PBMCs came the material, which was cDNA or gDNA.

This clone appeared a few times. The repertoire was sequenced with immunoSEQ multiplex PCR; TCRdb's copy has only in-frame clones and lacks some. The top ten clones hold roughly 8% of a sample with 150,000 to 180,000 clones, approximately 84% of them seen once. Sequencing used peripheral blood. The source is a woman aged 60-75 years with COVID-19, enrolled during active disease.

The CDR3 DNA reads as TGTGCCAGCAAATCTAGCGGGGGAGGGGAGCTGTTTTTT. Residues: CASKSSGGGELFF. The chain uses TRBV2 and TRBJ2-2, with 10 bases matching TRBD2. This CDR3 has 13 amino acids. Germline V CDR1 and CDR2: SNHLY, FYNNEI. Trimming took 7 bases from V and 8 from J; bases not matched to a gene: 4.